These T cell receptor beta chains were read from a single sample in a study of blood T cells in healthy people across ages. TCRdb independently ran MiXCR on the 5' RACE reads; one entry per CDR3 protein. The sample yields roughly 830,000 distinct CDR3 sequences, around 68% seen once. Sequencing used blood. Source of these receptors: a man aged 25 to 40 in good health. CDR3s include the opening cysteine and the closing phenylalanine or tryptophan. Each record gives: clone size, D gene, J gene, V gene, CDR3 DNA, CDR3 protein. D genes are given only for firm matches. Only some rows state a clone size, as once, few, many or a class for expanded clones.

clone_size: few; d_call: NA; j_call: TRBJ2-1; v_call: TRBV7-3; cdr3_nt: TGTGCCAGCAGTATGGACAGACACAATGAGCAGTTCTTC; cdr3_aa: CASSMDRHNEQFF
clone_size: few; d_call: TRBD1; j_call: TRBJ2-3; v_call: TRBV12-3/TRBV12-4; cdr3_nt: TGTGCCAGCAGCTCCCCCCCGGGACAGGGAGGCACAGATACGCAGTATTTT; cdr3_aa: CASSSPPGQGGTDTQYF
clone_size: NA; d_call: NA; j_call: TRBJ1-4; v_call: TRBV7-9; cdr3_nt: TGTGCCAGCAGCTCACCAGGGAGGGGTAATGAAAAACTGTTTTTT; cdr3_aa: CASSSPGRGNEKLFF
clone_size: NA; d_call: NA; j_call: TRBJ2-3; v_call: TRBV5-6; cdr3_nt: TGTGCCAGCAGCCCGGGACGTCTGGGTACGCAGTATTTT; cdr3_aa: CASSPGRLGTQYF
clone_size: NA; d_call: NA; j_call: TRBJ1-2; v_call: TRBV4-3; cdr3_nt: TGCGCCAGCAGCCAGACCCGGGTGTCTGGCTACACCTTC; cdr3_aa: CASSQTRVSGYTF
clone_size: few; d_call: NA; j_call: TRBJ1-6; v_call: TRBV12-3/TRBV12-4; cdr3_nt: TGTGCCAGCAGACCCGGACAGTTCGCCTATTCACCCCTCCACTTT; cdr3_aa: CASRPGQFAYSPLHF
clone_size: once; d_call: TRBD2; j_call: TRBJ2-7; v_call: TRBV9; cdr3_nt: TGTGCCAGCAGCCCAGGGACTAGTCACGAGCAGTACTTC; cdr3_aa: CASSPGTSHEQYF
clone_size: NA; d_call: TRBD2; j_call: TRBJ2-7; v_call: TRBV7-2; cdr3_nt: TGTGCCAGCAGCTTAGAGGGACTAATTTTCTACGAGCAGTACTTC; cdr3_aa: CASSLEGLIFYEQYF
clone_size: NA; d_call: NA; j_call: TRBJ2-5; v_call: TRBV27; cdr3_nt: TGTGCCAGCAGTTTAGAGGGGAATCTAGAGACCCAGTACTTC; cdr3_aa: CASSLEGNLETQYF
clone_size: NA; d_call: NA; j_call: TRBJ2-7; v_call: TRBV3-1; cdr3_nt: TGTGCCAGCAGCCACGAGCCTCCCTACGAGCAGTACTTC; cdr3_aa: CASSHEPPYEQYF
clone_size: few; d_call: TRBD2; j_call: TRBJ2-4; v_call: TRBV6-6; cdr3_nt: TGTGCCAGCAGTTCGGGACTAGCCCCGTACTTC; cdr3_aa: CASSSGLAPYF
clone_size: NA; d_call: NA; j_call: TRBJ2-5; v_call: TRBV11-1; cdr3_nt: TGTGCCAGCACTCCCCGGAGGGTCCAAGAGACCCAGTACTTC; cdr3_aa: CASTPRRVQETQYF
clone_size: NA; d_call: TRBD2; j_call: TRBJ2-7; v_call: TRBV3-1; cdr3_nt: TGTGCCAGCAGCCAAGAGTTTAGCGGGGGGGCCAAACTCTACGAGCAGTACTTC; cdr3_aa: CASSQEFSGGAKLYEQYF
clone_size: NA; d_call: TRBD1; j_call: TRBJ1-4; v_call: TRBV20-1; cdr3_nt: TGCAGTGCTAGAGATGGGAGGGGGCTAGATGAAAAACTGTTTTTT; cdr3_aa: CSARDGRGLDEKLFF
clone_size: few; d_call: TRBD1; j_call: TRBJ2-7; v_call: TRBV9; cdr3_nt: TGTGCCAGCAGCGAGACACCGGGACAGTACGAGCAGTACTTC; cdr3_aa: CASSETPGQYEQYF
clone_size: NA; d_call: NA; j_call: TRBJ2-3; v_call: TRBV13; cdr3_nt: TGTGCCAGCAGCTTAGGCGACAGGAACACAGATACGCAGTATTTT; cdr3_aa: CASSLGDRNTDTQYF
clone_size: NA; d_call: TRBD2; j_call: TRBJ2-5; v_call: TRBV20-1; cdr3_nt: TGCAGTGCCCTCTCGGGGCTAGCGGGAGAGACCCAGTACTTC; cdr3_aa: CSALSGLAGETQYF
clone_size: many; d_call: TRBD2; j_call: TRBJ2-1; v_call: TRBV6-2/TRBV6-3; cdr3_nt: TGTGCCAGCAGTTATGGCGGGGGCTCCTACAATGAGCAGTTCTTC; cdr3_aa: CASSYGGGSYNEQFF
clone_size: NA; d_call: TRBD2; j_call: TRBJ2-3; v_call: TRBV28; cdr3_nt: TGTGCCAGCAGTTTAACCCAGACTAGCGGGGACACAGATACGCAGTATTTT; cdr3_aa: CASSLTQTSGDTDTQYF
clone_size: NA; d_call: NA; j_call: TRBJ2-7; v_call: TRBV5-5; cdr3_nt: TGTGCCAGCAGCTTAGGTCCTCCTGGCAGGGTCAATACCTACGAGCAGTACTTC; cdr3_aa: CASSLGPPGRVNTYEQYF
clone_size: NA; d_call: TRBD1; j_call: TRBJ2-7; v_call: TRBV20-1; cdr3_nt: TGCAGTGCTAGAGGCAGGGGGACCTACGAGCAGTACTTC; cdr3_aa: CSARGRGTYEQYF
clone_size: few; d_call: NA; j_call: TRBJ2-7; v_call: TRBV29-1; cdr3_nt: TGCAGCGTATTGGGACACCTTAATACCTACGAGCAGTACTTC; cdr3_aa: CSVLGHLNTYEQYF
clone_size: NA; d_call: NA; j_call: TRBJ2-3; v_call: TRBV12-3/TRBV12-4; cdr3_nt: TGTGCCAGCAGCCCGGACTTTGCCACAGATACGCAGTATTTT; cdr3_aa: CASSPDFATDTQYF
clone_size: NA; d_call: NA; j_call: TRBJ2-3; v_call: TRBV6-5; cdr3_nt: TGTGCCAGCAGCACCGCCTTGGGGACAGATACGCAGTATTTT; cdr3_aa: CASSTALGTDTQYF
clone_size: NA; d_call: NA; j_call: TRBJ2-5; v_call: TRBV9; cdr3_nt: TGTGCCAGCAGCCCCGGGGAAGAGACCCAGTACTTC; cdr3_aa: CASSPGEETQYF
clone_size: NA; d_call: NA; j_call: TRBJ2-7; v_call: TRBV7-6; cdr3_nt: TGTGCCAGCAGCCCGCGTGGTGGGGAGTGGAACGAGCAGTACTTC; cdr3_aa: CASSPRGGEWNEQYF
clone_size: once; d_call: TRBD1; j_call: TRBJ2-1; v_call: TRBV11-1; cdr3_nt: TGTGCCAGCAGCTCGACGGCACAGGGGGTCTACAATGAGCAGTTCTTC; cdr3_aa: CASSSTAQGVYNEQFF
clone_size: once; d_call: NA; j_call: TRBJ2-7; v_call: TRBV7-2; cdr3_nt: TGTGCCAGCAGCCCGAATCATGGGGCGGGGCGCGAGCAGTACTTC; cdr3_aa: CASSPNHGAGREQYF
clone_size: NA; d_call: NA; j_call: TRBJ1-6; v_call: TRBV6-1; cdr3_nt: TGTGCCAGCAGTCCCCAAGGACATAATTCACCCCTCCACTTT; cdr3_aa: CASSPQGHNSPLHF
clone_size: NA; d_call: NA; j_call: TRBJ2-7; v_call: TRBV7-9; cdr3_nt: TGTGCCAGCAGCTTAGAGTCAGTCAAGCAGTACTTC; cdr3_aa: CASSLESVKQYF
clone_size: NA; d_call: NA; j_call: TRBJ1-1; v_call: TRBV13; cdr3_nt: TGTGCCAGCAGCGTAAACGCAGGCACTGAAGCTTTCTTT; cdr3_aa: CASSVNAGTEAFF
clone_size: once; d_call: NA; j_call: TRBJ2-1; v_call: TRBV5-1; cdr3_nt: TGCGCCAGCAGCTTGACGGGGTTCAAGGATGAGCAGTTCTTC; cdr3_aa: CASSLTGFKDEQFF
clone_size: NA; d_call: NA; j_call: TRBJ2-7; v_call: TRBV15; cdr3_nt: TGTGCCACCAGCAGCCAGGATAGATACGAGCAGTACTTC; cdr3_aa: CATSSQDRYEQYF
clone_size: once; d_call: TRBD2; j_call: TRBJ2-1; v_call: TRBV6-1; cdr3_nt: TGTGCCAGCAGGGCTCCGGGACTAGCGGGGAGGAGCTCCTACAATGAGCAGTTCTTC; cdr3_aa: CASRAPGLAGRSSYNEQFF
clone_size: NA; d_call: NA; j_call: TRBJ2-3; v_call: TRBV4-3; cdr3_nt: TGCGTCAGCAGCCAAGATTTTCGGCCTGCGTCTAGCACAGATACGCAGTATTTT; cdr3_aa: CVSSQDFRPASSTDTQYF
clone_size: NA; d_call: NA; j_call: TRBJ2-5; v_call: TRBV28; cdr3_nt: TGTGCCAGCAGTGCCAGGTCGCTGGGGACCCAGTACTTC; cdr3_aa: CASSARSLGTQYF
clone_size: few; d_call: TRBD2; j_call: TRBJ2-7; v_call: TRBV4-3; cdr3_nt: TGCGCCAGCAGCCAAATACATCTAGCGGGGAGAGCTTACGAGCAGTACTTC; cdr3_aa: CASSQIHLAGRAYEQYF
clone_size: NA; d_call: TRBD1; j_call: TRBJ1-1; v_call: TRBV7-9; cdr3_nt: TGTGCCAGCAGCGAGACAACGGGACAGGGAAGGGGGCGATACGCTGAAGCTTTCTTT; cdr3_aa: CASSETTGQGRGRYAEAFF
clone_size: few; d_call: TRBD2; j_call: TRBJ2-4; v_call: TRBV15; cdr3_nt: TGTGCCACCAGCACATCACTCGGGGGGACCAAAAACATTCAGTACTTC; cdr3_aa: CATSTSLGGTKNIQYF
clone_size: NA; d_call: NA; j_call: TRBJ2-7; v_call: TRBV6-1; cdr3_nt: TGTGCCAGCAGTGATTATCCTGACGGATCCATCGACGAGCAGTACTTC; cdr3_aa: CASSDYPDGSIDEQYF
clone_size: NA; d_call: NA; j_call: TRBJ1-2; v_call: TRBV5-1; cdr3_nt: TGCGCCAGCGGCCCGGTAGGGGGTGTTGGTGGCTACACCTTC; cdr3_aa: CASGPVGGVGGYTF
clone_size: once; d_call: NA; j_call: TRBJ2-7; v_call: TRBV6-2/TRBV6-3; cdr3_nt: TGTGCCAGCAGTTACTCGGGCCGAGGGTTCAACGAGCAGTACTTC; cdr3_aa: CASSYSGRGFNEQYF
clone_size: NA; d_call: NA; j_call: TRBJ1-2; v_call: TRBV18; cdr3_nt: TGTGCCAGCTTAGAAGGCCCAAGGGGGGCGCTGGCCGATGGCTACACCTTC; cdr3_aa: CASLEGPRGALADGYTF
clone_size: few; d_call: NA; j_call: TRBJ2-5; v_call: TRBV24-1; cdr3_nt: TGTGCCACCAGTGACCCGACTAGATTAGAGACCCAGTACTTC; cdr3_aa: CATSDPTRLETQYF
clone_size: few; d_call: TRBD1; j_call: TRBJ2-7; v_call: TRBV6-6; cdr3_nt: TGTGCCAGCAATTTACAGGGGGAAGGGTACGAGCAGTACTTC; cdr3_aa: CASNLQGEGYEQYF
clone_size: NA; d_call: TRBD2; j_call: TRBJ2-3; v_call: TRBV20-1; cdr3_nt: TGCAGTGCTAGGGGGCGGGGGGCCACAGATACGCAGTATTTT; cdr3_aa: CSARGRGATDTQYF
clone_size: NA; d_call: NA; j_call: TRBJ2-3; v_call: TRBV5-1; cdr3_nt: TGCGCCAGCAGAATAGACAGGCCGCTGACCACAGATACGCAGTATTTT; cdr3_aa: CASRIDRPLTTDTQYF
clone_size: NA; d_call: TRBD1; j_call: TRBJ2-3; v_call: TRBV12-3/TRBV12-4; cdr3_nt: TGTGCCAGCAGCGCCTGGGACAGGGACACAGATACGCAGTATTTT; cdr3_aa: CASSAWDRDTDTQYF